This T cell receptor beta chain came from a study of cytomegalovirus exposure and HLA in healthy donors. This clone was seen only a few times. With 6 bases removed from V and 5 bases from J, the gap between germline ends came to 16 bases. Germline V gene sequence: CDR1 MNHEY, CDR2 SMNVEV (reference sequence). The CDR3 has 14 amino acids. In the PCR, 60 Vbeta and 13 Jbeta primers were used. The assay was immunoSEQ multiplex PCR, and TCRdb's table has in-frame clones only and misses some. The sample contains 95,000 to 130,000 clones, about four fifths of which appear only once. The chain combines TRBV27 with TRBJ2-5, with D tentatively TRBD2 (5 bases). Sequencing used PBMCs. The receptor's source is a woman in her late teens or twenties in good health and CMV-seronegative. The CDR3 spells CASRLGLSRETQYF. CDR3 DNA: TGTGCCAGCAGGCTCGGACTTAGTCGGGAGACCCAGTACTTC.